This passage covers 18 T cell receptor beta chains from one sample sequenced in a study of shared clonotypes between healthy human individuals. Method: immunoSEQ multiplex PCR; TCRdb's copy keeps in-frame clones and lacks some. Of roughly 1,000,000 clones in the sample, about 80% were seen once. Sequencing input: memory CD4+ T cells from PBMCs. The subset: CD45RA-negative fraction. These receptors were obtained from a man younger than 30 in good health. Some clones in this sample may be carry-over from other donors' samples.

This sequence joins TRBV30 and TRBJ2-3, with D possibly TRBD1 on 5 matching bases. V was clipped by 0 bases and J by 5 bases, with 15 bases between them. From germline, CDR1 is GTSNPN and CDR2 SVGIG (reference sequence). CDR3 size: 15 residues. This CDR3 is CAWSVQPLGRDTQYF. CDR3 coding DNA: TGTGCCTGGAGTGTTCAGCCCTTGGGGCGAGATACGCAGTATTTT.

The J gene is TRBJ2-7, the V gene TRBV2; TRBD2 agrees at 12 bases. CDR1 is SNHLY and CDR2 is FYNNEI in the germline V gene. The CDR3 has 15 amino acids. The J segment lost 3 bases and the V segment lost 6 bases, leaving 6 bases of the junction unmatched. Here the CDR3 DNA reads TGTGCCAGCAGGGATGGACTAGCGGGAAGCTACGAGCAGTACTTC. Translating gives CASRDGLAGSYEQYF.

The V and J genes are TRBV5-1 and TRBJ2-1; tentatively, D is TRBD1 (6 bases). The germline V gene encodes CDR1 SGHRS and CDR2 YFSETQ. This CDR3 has 17 amino acids. The V gene lost 2 bases and the J gene lost 0 bases, with 15 bases spanning the gap. The CDR3 DNA is TGCGCCAGCAGCTTAATGAACAGGGCAAGCTCCTACAATGAGCAGTTCTTC. Translating gives CASSLMNRASSYNEQFF.

This chain connects TRBV13 to TRBJ1-1; tentative D call: TRBD1 (5 bases). The V and J ends lost 7 bases and 4 bases respectively, with 16 bases between them. The CDR3 is 14 residues long. Germline-derived CDR1 and CDR2 are PRHDT and FYEKMQ (reference sequence). Here the CDR3 DNA reads TGTGCCAGCACCCCCCGTAGGAGGGGCACTGAAGCTTTCTTT. Protein product: CASTPRRRGTEAFF.

This chain links TRBV9 with TRBJ2-3; 9 nucleotides match TRBD2. The CDR3 contains 18 residues. Germline V gene data show CDR1 as SGDLS and CDR2 as YYNGEE. Losses at the gene ends were 1 base for V and 0 bases for J; bases not matched to a gene: 9. DNA for the CDR3: TGTGCCAGCAGCGTACGGGGTAGCGGGGGATCTAGCACAGATACGCAGTATTTT. Translated, it gives CASSVRGSGGSSTDTQYF.

The J gene is TRBJ1-3, the V gene TRBV28, with D unclear. Germline V gene data show CDR1 as MDHEN and CDR2 as SYDVKM. The CDR3 loop spans 13 amino acids. The V end was cut by 4 bases, the J end by 2 bases, with 6 bases between. The CDR3 reads CASSWGAGNTIYF. CDR3 nucleotide sequence: TGTGCCAGCAGTTGGGGAGCTGGAAACACCATATATTTT.

A remark on this clone: Other DNA sequences within the sample encode an identical CDR3. The J gene is TRBJ1-1, the V gene TRBV30; the D is unclear. This CDR3 has 13 residues. Trimming took 6 bases from V and 8 from J, leaving 19 bases between them. The V gene's germline CDR1 is GTSNPN and CDR2 SVGIG (reference sequence). The CDR3 coding sequence is TGTGCCTGTTCGGCAGAGTCTGGACCCGAAGCTTTCTTT. It specifies CACSAESGPEAFF.

This clone appeared once. CDR3 sequence (DNA): TGTGCCAGCAGGAAAAACAATGAGCAGTTCTTC. Translation: CASRKNNEQFF. The chain has TRBV28 and TRBJ2-1; D is ambiguous. V gave up 6 bases and J gave up 5 bases, with 5 bases separating them. The CDR3 has 11 amino acids. The germline gives CDR1 MDHEN, CDR2 SYDVKM.

This chain uses TRBV5-1 with TRBJ1-4; possibly TRBD1 for D (5 bases). Trimming left V 5 bases short and J 8 bases short, with 19 bases between. CDR1 and CDR2 from the germline V gene are SGHRS and YFSETQ. The length of the CDR3 is 15 residues. CDR3 protein: CASSRDWEKGEKLFF. Here the CDR3 DNA reads TGCGCCAGCAGTCGGGACTGGGAAAAAGGGGAAAAACTGTTTTTT.

This chain links TRBV6-5 with TRBJ2-5; weak D call: TRBD2 (7 bases). This CDR3 is 16 amino acids long. Looked up from germline, CDR1 is MNHEY and CDR2 is SVGAGI. V was shortened by 0 bases and J by 5 bases, with 16 bases between the two germline ends. The CDR3 reads CASSYSMSGGVETQYF. The CDR3 DNA sequence: TGTGCCAGCAGTTACTCGATGTCGGGGGGCGTGGAGACCCAGTACTTC.

This chain joins TRBV19 and TRBJ1-1; 7 bases fit TRBD1. The CDR3 runs to 14 residues. V lost 6 bases to trimming and J lost 1 base; unmatched junction nucleotides: 5. CDR1 and CDR2 from the germline V gene are LNHDA and SQIVND (reference sequence). This chain's CDR3 is CASRGGQRNTEAFF. The CDR3 DNA is TGTGCCAGTAGGGGGGGACAGCGGAACACTGAAGCTTTCTTT. Filled out from reference TRBV19 and TRBJ1-1, the complete variable domain reads DGGITQSPKYLFRKEGQNVTLSCEQNLNHDAMYWYRQDPGQGLRLIYYSQIVNDFQKGDIAEGYSVSREKKESFPLTVTSAQKNPTAFYLCASRGGQRNTEAFFGQGTRLTVV.

The chain uses TRBV27 and TRBJ2-3; 9 nucleotides line up with TRBD2. Germline-derived CDR1 and CDR2 are MNHEY and SMNVEV (reference sequence). The CDR3 is 17 amino acids. Germline trimming cut 4 bases from V and 4 bases from J; bases unmatched to any gene: 12. The CDR3 is CASSSLVVAGAADTQYF. The CDR3 region has the DNA TGTGCCAGCAGTTCCCTAGTAGTAGCGGGAGCAGCAGATACGCAGTATTTT.

Concerning this clone: A much larger clone lies one base from this, so it may be a read error. V usage is TRBV5-1 and J usage is TRBJ1-2, with D uncertain. V lost 0 bases and J lost 5, with 11 bases in between. CDR1 and CDR2 from the germline V gene are SGHRS and YFSETQ. There are 14 residues in the CDR3. The CDR3 DNA is TGCGCCAGCAGCTTGGGGACGACCCCGTATGGCTACACCTTC. This sequence encodes CASSLGTTPYGYTF. Full variable domain (remainder filled in from reference TRBV5-1 and TRBJ1-2): KAGVTQTPRYLIKTRGQQVTLSCSPISGHRSVSWYQQTPGQGLQFLFEYFSETQRNKGNFPGRFSGRQFSNSRSEMNVSTLELGDSALYLCASSLGTTPYGYTFGSGTRLTVV.

V is TRBV6-1 and J is TRBJ2-7, with unresolved D. Looked up from germline, CDR1 is MNHNS and CDR2 is SASEGT. Trimming shortened V by 8 bases and J by 2 bases, and 16 bases separated the two germline ends. This CDR3 region has 14 residues. The CDR3: CASSVGFETYEQYF. The DNA of the CDR3 is TGTGCCAGCTCCGTCGGGTTCGAAACCTACGAGCAGTACTTC.

This clone was observed a handful of times. The chain is built from TRBV5-1 and TRBJ1-3; tentative D call: TRBD1 (5 bases). The CDR3 has 15 amino acids. Per germline, CDR1 SGHRS and CDR2 YFSETQ. V lost 4 bases to trimming and J lost 2 bases, with 13 bases between them. The CDR3 region is CASSREGITGNTIYF. CDR3 coding DNA: TGCGCCAGCAGCAGAGAGGGGATAACTGGAAACACCATATATTTT.

The J gene is TRBJ2-5, the V gene TRBV4-1, with unresolved D. Germline CDR1 MGHRA, CDR2 YSYEKL. Between the trimmed V and J ends, which lost 0 bases and 1 base, there was a span of 6 bases. This CDR3 is built from 14 residues. The CDR3 loop reads CASSQDLPQETQYF. DNA for the CDR3: TGCGCCAGCAGCCAAGATCTACCCCAAGAGACCCAGTACTTC.

The chain uses TRBV27 and TRBJ2-2, with TRBD1 matching over 7 bases. Trimming removed 6 bases from V and 1 base from J; junction bases left unmatched: 5. The CDR3 has 15 amino acids. Germline assignment: CDR1 MNHEY and CDR2 SMNVEV (reference sequence). CDR3 coding DNA: TGTGCCAGCAGGGCGTGGACAGGGAACACCGGGGAGCTGTTTTTT. It encodes CASRAWTGNTGELFF.

The chain is built from TRBV18 and TRBJ2-7; a weak D match, TRBD2 (5 bases). The CDR3 extends over 15 amino acids. Trimming removed 0 bases at V and 0 bases at J, with 9 bases between. Germline loops: CDR1 KGHSH, CDR2 LQKENI. In DNA form, the CDR3 reads TGTGCCAGCTCACCACCGGCGGGTAACTCCTACGAGCAGTACTTC. Its protein is CASSPPAGNSYEQYF.